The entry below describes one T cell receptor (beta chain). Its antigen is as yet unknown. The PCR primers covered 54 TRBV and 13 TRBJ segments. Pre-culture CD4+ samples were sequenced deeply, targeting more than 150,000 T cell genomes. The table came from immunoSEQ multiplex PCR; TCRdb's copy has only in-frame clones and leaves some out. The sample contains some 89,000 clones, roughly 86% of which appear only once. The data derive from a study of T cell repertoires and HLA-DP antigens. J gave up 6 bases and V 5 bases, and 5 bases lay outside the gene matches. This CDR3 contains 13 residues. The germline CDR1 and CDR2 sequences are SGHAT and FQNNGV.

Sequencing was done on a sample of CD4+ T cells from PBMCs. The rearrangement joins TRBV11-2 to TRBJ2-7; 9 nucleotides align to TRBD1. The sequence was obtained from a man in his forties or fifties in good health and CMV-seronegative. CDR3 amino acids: CASSAGQGREQYF. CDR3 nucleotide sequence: TGTGCCAGCAGCGCGGGACAGGGTCGCGAGCAGTACTTC.